This T cell receptor beta chain was sequenced for a study of blood T cell repertoires in COVID-19. Study-wide background: Sample material is recorded as cDNA or gDNA derived from T cells, B-cell-depleted T cells, or PBMCs.

This clone was observed a few times. Clones were read by immunoSEQ multiplex PCR, and TCRdb kept only the in-frame ones, dropping some. Of about 110,000 clones listed, roughly 82% were seen once; the top ten hold more than 15%. The sequence derives from a woman aged 60-70 years with acute or convalescent COVID-19. Sequenced input: peripheral blood.

For the CDR3, the DNA is TGTGCCTGGAGCCCTACTCACGGAGTTGAAGCTTTCTTT. It yields the protein CAWSPTHGVEAFF. V and J are TRBV30 and TRBJ1-1; D call uncertain. This CDR3 has 13 residues. Germline V lookup: CDR1 GTSNPN, CDR2 SVGIG (reference sequence). V shed 3 bases and J shed 7 bases, with 15 bases lying between them.